What follows describes a single T cell receptor beta chain. The antigen is undetermined. These data come from a study of cytomegalovirus exposure and HLA in healthy donors. Across the whole study: Drawn from HLA-typed donors, about 85 million unique TCRs were held in an early data release. Notes on the study in general: Some TCR beta chains (more than 150 of them) were listed as cytomegalovirus-associated. Rare TCR sequences dominated, though some public TCRs recurred in many donors.

PCR primers comprised 60 Vbeta and 13 Jbeta primers. As originally analysed: It was a later analysis that counted 83 million or so unique TCR beta chains, of which about 10 million were shared. Some clones are missing from TCRdb's copy, which holds only in-frame ones; the method was immunoSEQ multiplex PCR. D and trimming come from the DNA, and the V and J calls and clone size come from that table. The sample holds about 240,000 clones, 81% seen once. This CDR3 has 12 amino acids. The V gene's germline CDR1 is LNHDA and CDR2 SQIVND (reference sequence). The V end was cut by 4 bases, the J end by 8 bases, with 11 bases between.

The chain combines TRBV19 with TRBJ1-2; D uncertain. The receptor was isolated from a woman aged 60-75 years in good health and CMV-seropositive. The sample consisted of PBMCs. The DNA for the CDR3 is TGTGCCAGTAGTACATCACGGTTCGGCTACACCTTC. It codes for CASSTSRFGYTF.